This TCR beta chain stems from a study of technical replicates of blood from a few donors. Method: immunoSEQ multiplex PCR; TCRdb's copy keeps in-frame clones and lacks some. Counted here are 95,000 to 100,000 clones, 90% to 96% occurring once; the ten biggest clones make up 0.22%. The CDR3 totals 15 residues. Germline V gene data show CDR1 as LNHDA and CDR2 as SQIVND (reference sequence). The ends were cut back, 1 base at V and 3 bases at J, with 10 bases in the middle. The genes are TRBV19 and TRBJ2-1, with D maybe TRBD2 (5 bases). The TCR was taken from a human donor in good health. The specimen was T cells isolated from PBMCs. The CDR3 DNA reads TGTGCCAGTAGTATAGGAAGCGGAATCTACAATGAGCAGTTCTTC. As protein: CASSIGSGIYNEQFF.